These 14 T cell receptor beta chains originate from one sample sequenced in a study of vaccination effects on CD4 cells after COVID-19. The protocol was immunoSEQ multiplex PCR, while the TCRdb copy is restricted to in-frame clones and leaves out a portion. The sample lists under 50,000 clones, 76% occurring once. Scientists isolated CD4+ T cells after a roughly 9-day culture period ended. No antigen has been assigned to these receptors. Specimen: CD4+ T cells from PBMCs cultured without peptide, collected before COVID-19 vaccination. These receptors were taken from a human donor who had a prior SARS-CoV-2 infection.

In its sample, this clone was seen a few times. The chain combines TRBV7-9 with TRBJ1-1, with 8 positions matching TRBD1. This CDR3 comprises 15 residues. CDR1 and CDR2 from the germline V gene are SEHNR and FQNEAQ (reference sequence). The ends lost 5 bases at V and 0 bases at J; junction bases unmatched: 5. The CDR3 nucleotides read TGTGCCAGCAGCCGACAGGGACAGGTGAACACTGAAGCTTTCTTT. It is translated as CASSRQGQVNTEAFF.

The V gene is TRBV6-5, the J gene TRBJ1-3, with a weak D call TRBD1 (5 bases). There are 13 residues in the CDR3. Trimming took off 2 bases at V and 3 bases at J, with 5 bases between the two ends. Germline-derived CDR1 and CDR2 are MNHEY and SVGAGI. Written as DNA, the CDR3 is TGTGCCAGCAGTTACGACAGTGGAAACACCATATATTTT. Translation gives CASSYDSGNTIYF.

This rearrangement joins TRBV6-6 to TRBJ1-2; perhaps TRBD1 as D (6 bases). This CDR3 has 16 residues. Trimming removed 7 bases at V and 7 bases at J, with 25 bases between. Germline CDR1 and CDR2: MNHNY and SVGAGI (reference sequence). The CDR3 nucleotides are TGTGCCAGCACCTACGGAGGCCAAGCAGGGGATCGTGGCTACACCTTC. Translating it yields CASTYGGQAGDRGYTF.

V and J are TRBV10-3 and TRBJ1-2, with TRBD1 matching over 8 bases. The V gene end was trimmed by 6 bases and the J gene end by 4 bases; junction bases not matched to a gene: 13. The germline V gene has CDR1 ENHRY and CDR2 SYGVKD. The CDR3 runs 16 residues. The DNA of the CDR3 is TGTGCCATCAGCTCCAGCCCGGGACAGGTCCCCTATGGCTACACCTTC. Its protein product is CAISSSPGQVPYGYTF.

This clone was counted between two and nine times. The chain combines TRBV3-1 (or the pseudogene TRBV3-2) with TRBJ1-2, with a tentative D call TRBD1 (5 bases). Germline lookup yields CDR1 LGHDT and CDR2 YNNKEL (reference sequence). The V gene lost 0 bases and the J gene lost 7 bases, with 18 bases spanning the gap. This CDR3 has 16 amino acids. This chain's CDR3 is CASSQDGARRYAGYTF. The CDR3 DNA reads TGTGCCAGCAGCCAAGACGGGGCCAGGAGGTATGCTGGCTACACCTTC.

This clone occurred once. This chain connects TRBV6-5 to TRBJ2-1; TRBD2 matches 7 bases. The V segment lost 6 bases and the J segment 14 bases; nucleotides outside the gene matches: 13. CDR3 length equals 13 residues. CDR1 is MNHEY, CDR2 SVGAGI, per germline. The CDR3 nucleotides are TGTGCCAGCAGGAAAACCGGTCGGGGGAGGGAGTTCTTC. Translated: CASRKTGRGREFF.

The chain has TRBV7-9 and TRBJ2-5; possible D gene TRBD2, 6 bases. Germline V CDR1 and CDR2: SEHNR, FQNEAQ (reference sequence). V was trimmed by 2 bases and J by 4 bases, leaving 17 bases between them. There are 16 residues in the CDR3. This CDR3 reads CASSLPYRLGRETQYF. In DNA, the CDR3 is TGTGCCAGCAGCTTACCTTATAGACTAGGTAGAGAGACCCAGTACTTC.

The genes are TRBV2 and TRBJ2-7; D might be TRBD1 (5 bases). Trimming cost V 4 bases and J 9 bases, with 22 bases left between them. The CDR3 is 15 amino acids. The germline V gene encodes CDR1 SNHLY and CDR2 FYNNEI. CDR3 amino acids: CASSGGQTPPFGQYF. The CDR3 nucleotides are TGTGCCAGCAGTGGGGGCCAAACTCCGCCTTTTGGGCAGTACTTC. The full variable domain, with the rest looked up from reference TRBV2 and TRBJ2-7, is EPEVTQTPSHQVTQMGQEVILRCVPISNHLYFYWYRQILGQKVEFLVSFYNNEISEKSEIFDDQFSVERPDGSNFTLKIRSTKLEDSAMYFCASSGGQTPPFGQYFGPGTRLTVT.

This clone was observed a few times. The chain uses TRBV2 and TRBJ2-3; 7 nucleotides line up with TRBD1. The CDR3 consists of 15 residues. The V and J ends lost 4 bases and 1 base, in that order; junction bases with no gene match: 5. Germline CDR1 reads SNHLY; CDR2 reads FYNNEI. CDR3 loop: CASSGPGQGTDTQYF. CDR3 DNA sequence: TGTGCCAGCAGTGGGCCTGGACAGGGCACAGATACGCAGTATTTT.

The V call is TRBV7-2, the J call TRBJ2-7, with D unresolved. The length of the CDR3 is 15 residues. Germline V CDR1 and CDR2: SGHTA, FQGNSA. V was cut by 2 bases and J by 2 bases, with 13 bases left in between. The CDR3 bases are TGTGCCAGCAGCTTAAGTCGAAGCGTCGCCTACGAGCAGTACTTC. This sequence encodes CASSLSRSVAYEQYF.

The V gene is TRBV6-1, the J gene TRBJ1-2; a weak D match, TRBD1 (5 bases). This CDR3 has 14 amino acids. Germline V lookup: CDR1 MNHNS, CDR2 SASEGT. Trimming cost V 3 bases and J 3 bases, with 11 bases left between them. The CDR3 region is CASSDGGSDYGYTF. Written as DNA, the CDR3 is TGTGCCAGCAGTGATGGGGGTTCCGACTATGGCTACACCTTC.

The V and J genes are TRBV7-9 and TRBJ2-3; 10 bases match TRBD2. The ends lost 5 bases at V and 6 bases at J; junction bases unmatched: 14. Germline V gene data show CDR1 as SEHNR and CDR2 as FQNEAQ (reference sequence). CDR3 length: 17 amino acids. CDR3 sequence reads: CASSPGHSGGPGDTQYF. The DNA of the CDR3 is TGTGCCAGCAGCCCTGGCCATAGCGGGGGGCCGGGGGATACGCAGTATTTT.

The chain recombines TRBV5-4 with TRBJ2-7, with 8 bases matching TRBD2. The germline V gene encodes CDR1 SGHNT and CDR2 YYREEE (reference sequence). The length of the CDR3 is 17 residues. J was trimmed by 2 bases and V by 0 bases; bases with no gene match: 10. The DNA for the CDR3 is TGTGCCAGCAGCTTGGGGGCCCGGGGGGGGATAGCCTACGAGCAGTACTTC. This codes for CASSLGARGGIAYEQYF.

V gene TRBV11-3 combines with J gene TRBJ2-5, with a possible D match to TRBD2 (5 bases). Germline lookup yields CDR1 SGHNT and CDR2 YENEEA. CDR3 length: 13 residues. Trimming pared 2 bases from V and 1 base from J, leaving 5 bases between. CDR3 nucleotide sequence: TGTGCCAGCAGCTTACGGGGCCAAGAGACCCAGTACTTC. It translates to CASSLRGQETQYF.